The text below deals with one TCR beta chain. The target of this receptor is not known. No base quality information exists; no much larger clone differs at one position. The data derive from a study of cytotoxic CD8 clonotypes in ibrutinib-treated CLL (dated by TCRdb to the early 2020s). Study-level background: In this cohort, approximately 14 patients were treatment-naive and about a dozen were relapsed/refractory, while around 18 had unmutated IGHV. Partial responses were observed in approximately 24 patients and complete responses in 2; after a median follow-up of 68 months, remission was maintained in 14 patients and progression was observed in approximately 12. The response samples were drawn at a median of roughly eleven months into treatment, with a range of about 6 to 40 months. Longitudinal samples were obtainable from about 30% of the 86 participants in the trial. Cryopreserved peripheral blood mononuclear cells were obtained before treatment, at response, and at either sustained remission or disease progression. All remission and progressive disease samples were collected while patients were still receiving ibrutinib. On average, each sample had some 250,000 productive templates and almost 95,000 productive rearrangements. Overall study outcomes, separate from this receptor: Public clonotypes were found to be uncommon and were observed to contract or remain stable during treatment; the increase in clonality was shown to reflect expansion of private clonotypes at ibrutinib response. Sampling times were not matched between patients in sustained remission and patients whose disease was progressing, and lymph node repertoires were not examined. Clonality increased at ibrutinib response, stayed stable in sustained remission, and fell back toward baseline at progression. At baseline, clonality was higher than in age-matched healthy donors and showed a strong correlation with circulating CD8+ T-cell counts.

A MiSeq instrument was used for deep resolution sequencing, which targeted depths ranging from 1 in 1 million up to 1 in 200,000 T cells, with coverage averaging 10x for each clonotype. The immunoSEQ hsTCRB Kit was used to generate the TCR beta libraries. In the original analysis: Data were analyzed with ImmunoSEQ Data Assistant and ImmunoSEQ Analyzer, with V, D and J genes assigned per IMGT definitions. Clonality was computed as one minus normalized Shannon entropy of productive rearrangement frequencies, ranging from 0 to 1. Only overrepresented clonotypes making up at least 0.05% of the repertoire of each patient were included in the public clonotype analysis. Some 13 repertoires from age-matched healthy donors, obtained from immuneACCESS, served as clonality controls. As stored in TCRdb, this immuneACCESS dataset retains in-frame rearrangements with V and J assigned. A fraction of the clones does not appear; measured against another copy, unresolved V genes explain less than half of the discrepancy, and the remainder lacks a known reason. The V and J calls and clone size are taken from that table; D and trimming were inferred from the DNA. This sample holds fewer than 85,000 clones; about 85% were observed only once. About 4.8% of the sample comes from the top ten.

CDR1 MNHEY and CDR2 SMNVEV are derived from the germline V gene (reference sequence). The CDR3 runs 16 amino acids, cysteine and phenylalanine included. Only CDR3 DNA is held: 48 bases, read in frame from base 1. Compared with germline, V lacks 6 bases and J lacks 3 bases; bases without a gene match: 12. In light of the paper, this sample's time point label describes: 12 months on ibrutinib. Roughly 2 micrograms of genomic DNA were extracted from cryopreserved PBMCs for TCR beta library preparation. Longitudinal blood samples from CLL patients on ibrutinib monotherapy were analyzed using high-throughput TCR beta sequencing. Patients were enrolled in a phase 2 open-label single-center ibrutinib monotherapy trial.

Sequencing was performed on PBMCs, taken after 12 months of ibrutinib treatment. Recombination linked TRBV27 to TRBJ2-7; 9 junctional bases match TRBD1. The clonotype comes from a human donor with chronic lymphocytic leukemia. The DNA is as follows: TGTGCCAGCAGCGTGGGGGAACCGGGACAGGGCTACGAGCAGTACTTC. It translates as CASSVGEPGQGYEQYF.